This T cell receptor (beta chain) was recorded in a study of blood T cell repertoires in COVID-19. Study-level information: Some COVID-19 samples were acute and others convalescent; all came from the United States, Italy and Spain. In each case, the material was cDNA or gDNA derived from T cells, B-cell-depleted T cells, or PBMCs.

Per germline, CDR1 ENHRY and CDR2 SYGVKD. V shed 5 bases and J 5 bases; nucleotides not matched to a gene: 12. The CDR3 spans 16 residues. Here immunoSEQ multiplex PCR was the method, and the copy in TCRdb shows in-frame clones only, minus some. The table lists under 95,000 clones, 83% of them singletons. This chain joins TRBV10-3 and TRBJ2-5, with 9 bases matching TRBD2. This clonotype was sampled from a woman aged 80 or over with acute or convalescent COVID-19. The sequenced sample was peripheral blood. The CDR3 DNA reads TGTGCCATCAGTTCGGCTAGCGGGGCCGAGAGGGAGACCCAGTACTTC. This gives the protein CAISSASGAERETQYF.